This T cell receptor beta chain was sequenced for a study of blood T cell repertoires in COVID-19. In the study overall: The United States, Italy and Spain supplied acute and convalescent COVID-19 samples. The cDNA or gDNA used as material had been derived from T cells, B-cell-depleted T cells, or PBMCs.

Patients of the Seattle cohort, enrolled during active infection, were followed longitudinally. As originally analysed: Reference gene primer amplification gave estimated nucleated cell counts. Clones were read by immunoSEQ multiplex PCR, and TCRdb kept only the in-frame ones, dropping some. Clonal size and the V and J genes are those of that table, whereas D and trimming came from the DNA. The sample has 400,000 to 450,000 clones, 89% seen once; the top ten hold about 1.4%. Germline CDR1 MNHEY, CDR2 SMNVEV (reference sequence). V was clipped by 6 bases and J by 0 bases, with 14 bases between them. CDR3 size: 15 residues.

The sequenced sample consisted of peripheral blood. The source is a woman in her thirties or forties with COVID-19, enrolled during active disease. The chain has TRBV27 and TRBJ2-5; D unclear. In nucleotides, the CDR3 is TGTGCCAGCAGCTCCAGACACCCGTACCAAGAGACCCAGTACTTC. This translates into CASSSRHPYQETQYF.